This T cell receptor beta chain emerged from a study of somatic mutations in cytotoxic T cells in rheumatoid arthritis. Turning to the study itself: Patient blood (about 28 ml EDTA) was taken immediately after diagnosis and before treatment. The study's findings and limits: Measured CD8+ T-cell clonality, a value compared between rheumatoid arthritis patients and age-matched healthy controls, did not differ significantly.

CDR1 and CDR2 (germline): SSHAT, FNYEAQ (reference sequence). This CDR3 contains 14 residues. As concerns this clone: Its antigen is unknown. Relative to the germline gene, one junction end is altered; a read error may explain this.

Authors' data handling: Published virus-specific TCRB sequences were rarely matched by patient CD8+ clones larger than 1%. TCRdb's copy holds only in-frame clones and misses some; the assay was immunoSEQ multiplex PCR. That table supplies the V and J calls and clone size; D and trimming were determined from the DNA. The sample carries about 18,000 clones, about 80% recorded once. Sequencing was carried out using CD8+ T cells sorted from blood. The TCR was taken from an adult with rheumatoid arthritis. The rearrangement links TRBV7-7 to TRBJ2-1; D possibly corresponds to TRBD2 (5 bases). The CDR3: CASSLEPGNNEQFF. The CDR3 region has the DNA TGTGCTAGCAGCTTAGAACCGGGGAACAATGAGCAGTTCTTC.